This T cell receptor (beta chain) was sequenced during a study of cytomegalovirus exposure and HLA in healthy donors. The assay was immunoSEQ multiplex PCR, and TCRdb's table has in-frame clones only and misses some. The sample has 120,000 to 150,000 clones; 85% to 90% are singletons. In germline, CDR1 is LNHDA, CDR2 SQIVND (reference sequence). V lost 2 bases to trimming and J lost 3 bases; unmatched junction nucleotides: 1. The CDR3 runs to 13 residues. V and J are TRBV19 and TRBJ2-7; 7 nucleotides agree with TRBD1. This receptor was taken from a man aged 18 to 30 in good health and CMV-seropositive. Sequencing was performed on PBMCs. The CDR3 is CASSITGDYEQYF. DNA of the CDR3: TGTGCCAGTAGTATAACAGGGGACTACGAGCAGTACTTC. The full variable domain, rest sourced from reference TRBV19 and TRBJ2-7, is DGGITQSPKYLFRKEGQNVTLSCEQNLNHDAMYWYRQDPGQGLRLIYYSQIVNDFQKGDIAEGYSVSREKKESFPLTVTSAQKNPTAFYLCASSITGDYEQYFGPGTRLTVT.